This T cell receptor (beta chain) was sequenced during a study of blood T cell repertoires in COVID-19. Study details: PBMCs, B-cell-depleted T cells, or T cells provided the cDNA or gDNA that made up the material.

The repertoire was sequenced with immunoSEQ multiplex PCR; TCRdb's copy has only in-frame clones and lacks some. The sample shows a few hundred thousand clones, about 89% of them seen only once. CDR1 is SGHRS, CDR2 YFSETQ, per germline. Germline trimming cut 7 bases from V and 4 bases from J; bases unmatched to any gene: 12. This CDR3 has 15 amino acids. The sequencing sample was made of peripheral blood. The TCR sequence derives from a man aged 35 to 55 who had recovered from COVID-19. The chain joins TRBV5-1 to TRBJ1-2; TRBD1 matches at 8 bases. CDR3 coding DNA: TGCGCCAGCTACCCCCAAGCTGGGACAGGCTATGGCTACACCTTC. This gives the protein CASYPQAGTGYGYTF.